This T cell receptor beta chain derives from a study of blood T cell repertoires in COVID-19. Study details: Collection of acute and convalescent COVID-19 samples took place in the United States, Italy and Spain. In each case, the material was cDNA or gDNA derived from T cells, B-cell-depleted T cells, or PBMCs.

The V end was cut by 6 bases, the J end by 9 bases, with 21 bases between. The CDR3 consists of 15 residues. Germline CDR1 is MNHEY and CDR2 is SVGAGI. Original processing methods: Reference gene primer amplification yielded estimated nucleated cell counts. TCRdb's table, derived via immunoSEQ multiplex PCR, lists solely in-frame clones and lacks some. V, J and clone size derive from that table, while D and trimming were established from the DNA sequence. Among around 120,000 clones, approximately 87% were seen once, and the ten largest hold approximately 8%. The chain joins TRBV6-5 to TRBJ2-4; possible D gene TRBD1, 6 bases. Sequenced: peripheral blood. The receptor was derived from a man over 45 with acute or convalescent COVID-19. CDR3 in amino acids: CASSLGQGMRSIQYF. As DNA, the CDR3 is TGTGCCAGCAGCCTCGGTCAGGGGATGAGGAGCATTCAGTACTTC.